This T cell receptor beta chain originates from a study of blood T cell repertoires in COVID-19. Study information: Italy, Spain and the United States were the sources of the convalescent and acute COVID-19 samples.

The CDR3 length is 15 residues. The germline V and J ends were trimmed by 2 bases and 1 base, with 11 bases remaining between them. Germline V gives CDR1 SEHNR, CDR2 FQNEAQ (reference sequence). Clones were sequenced by immunoSEQ multiplex PCR, and TCRdb holds only the in-frame ones, with some missing. The sample has 85,000 to 100,000 clones, around nine tenths seen once. The receptor's source is a man in his sixties with acute or convalescent COVID-19. The sample taken for sequencing was peripheral blood. The chain couples TRBV7-9 to TRBJ1-1; D uncertain. CDR3 residues: CASSLQYRKNTEAFF. The CDR3 coding sequence is TGTGCCAGCAGCTTACAGTACAGAAAGAACACTGAAGCTTTCTTT.